These 25 T cell receptor beta chains were all obtained from the same sample, sequenced in a study of shared clonotypes between healthy human individuals (dated by TCRdb to the early 2020s). Libraries came from the immunoSEQ multiplex PCR assay. Not all clones reach the TCRdb copy of this immuneACCESS table, which keeps in-frame sequences only. Checked studies attribute under half of the gap to unresolved V genes and leave the rest unexplained. The sample table records 850,000 to 1,100,000 clones; approximately 77% of these occur just once. 0.89% of the sample is taken by the ten largest. The sequencing input was memory CD4+ T cells from PBMCs. The cell subset or site label, read with the paper, signifies: CD45RA-negative fraction. All receptors come from a man aged 18 to 29 in good health. Some clones in this sample may be carry-over from other donors' samples.

CDR3 DNA sequence: TGCGCCAGCAGCAGACAGGGTGACTATGGCTACACCTTC. Residues: CASSRQGDYGYTF. The genes are TRBV5-1 and TRBJ1-2; 7 positions agree with TRBD1. The CDR3 has 13 amino acids. V gave up 4 bases and J gave up 3 bases; unmatched junction bases: 3. Germline V gives CDR1 SGHRS, CDR2 YFSETQ.

This clone appeared once. The rearrangement joins TRBV18 to TRBJ1-5; 8 bases align to TRBD1. Germline CDR1 and CDR2: KGHSH and LQKENI. This CDR3 is built from 20 residues. Unmatched junction bases numbered 16, after V lost 3 bases and J lost 0 bases. The DNA of the CDR3 is TGTGCCAGCTCACCTAAGATAAGACCGGGACAGGATTATAGCAATCAGCCCCAGCATTTT. The encoded protein is CASSPKIRPGQDYSNQPQHF.

V and J are TRBV15 and TRBJ2-7, with D maybe TRBD1 (6 bases). Trimming pared 3 bases from V and 0 bases from J, leaving 12 bases between. The germline V gene has CDR1 LNHNV and CDR2 YYDKDF (reference sequence). The CDR3 length is 15 residues. CDR3 sequence (DNA): TGTGCCACCAGCAGGGATAGGGGGAGCTCCTACGAGCAGTACTTC. It yields the protein CATSRDRGSSYEQYF.

The V call is TRBV30, the J call TRBJ1-3, with TRBD1 as a possible D gene (5 bases). The length of the CDR3 is 17 residues. In germline, CDR1 is GTSNPN, CDR2 SVGIG (reference sequence). Trimming shortened V by 2 bases and J by 0 bases, and 17 bases separated the two germline ends. In nucleotides, the CDR3 is TGTGCCTGGAGTCTTGGACGGGGGACTCGCTCTGGAAACACCATATATTTT. Amino acid sequence: CAWSLGRGTRSGNTIYF.

The genes are TRBV2 and TRBJ2-5; maybe TRBD2 (6 bases). From germline, CDR1 is SNHLY and CDR2 FYNNEI. The V gene lost 6 bases and the J gene lost 7 bases, with 15 bases spanning the gap. The CDR3 loop spans 13 amino acids. CDR3 in amino acids: CASRGRQKGTQYF. As DNA, the CDR3 is TGTGCCAGCAGGGGGAGGCAGAAGGGGACCCAGTACTTC.

J is TRBJ1-5 and V is TRBV5-1; maybe TRBD1 (6 bases). V lost 0 bases and J 7 bases, leaving 17 bases between the germline ends. Germline V CDR1 and CDR2: SGHRS, YFSETQ. The CDR3 spans 16 residues. This CDR3 reads CASSLGGRGEEQPQHF. CDR3 nucleotide sequence: TGCGCCAGCAGCTTGGGAGGTAGGGGGGAAGAACAGCCCCAGCATTTT.

Only a few counts were recorded for this clone. In DNA, the CDR3 is TGCAGCGTGGGGGAGCCGAACAATCAGCCCCAGCATTTT. It is translated as CSVGEPNNQPQHF. This rearrangement joins TRBV29-1 to TRBJ1-5; TRBD1 might be the D (5 bases). V lost 6 bases to trimming and J lost 3 bases, with 12 bases between them. Germline loops: CDR1 SQVTM, CDR2 ANQGSEA. The CDR3 covers 13 residues.

The V call is TRBV11-2, the J call TRBJ1-5, with no clear D. V was trimmed by 0 bases and J by 6 bases, leaving 12 bases between them. The germline V gene has CDR1 SGHAT and CDR2 FQNNGV. The CDR3 consists of 15 residues. CDR3 region: CASSLDHRESQPQHF. Here the CDR3 DNA reads TGTGCCAGCAGCTTAGATCACCGGGAAAGTCAGCCCCAGCATTTT.

The chain recombines TRBV4-1 with TRBJ1-4, with D possibly TRBD1 on 6 matching bases. Germline V gene lookup returns CDR1 MGHRA and CDR2 YSYEKL. This CDR3 is 16 amino acids long. Trimming cost V 1 base and J 0 bases, with 9 bases left between them. The CDR3 sequence is CASSQAQGSTNEKLFF. The CDR3 nucleotides are TGCGCCAGCAGCCAAGCCCAGGGGTCAACTAATGAAAAACTGTTTTTT.

CDR3 protein: CASSNGLAGASEQFF. The CDR3 DNA reads as TGTGCCAGCTCTAACGGGCTAGCGGGAGCCAGTGAGCAGTTCTTC. This sequence joins TRBV18 and TRBJ2-1; TRBD2 aligns across 10 bases. The CDR3 sequence is 15 residues long. V trimming: 6 bases; J trimming: 9 bases; junction bases outside the gene matches: 11. Per the germline V gene, CDR1 is KGHSH and CDR2 is LQKENI.

The chain joins TRBV5-5 to TRBJ1-1; D remains unclear. Trimming cost V 4 bases and J 7 bases, with 17 bases left between them. This CDR3 is built from 14 residues. In germline, CDR1 is SGHKS, CDR2 YYEKEE (reference sequence). The CDR3 reads CASSLGGLVSEAFF. The CDR3 DNA follows: TGTGCCAGCAGCCTCGGAGGGTTAGTTAGTGAAGCTTTCTTT.

In nucleotides, the CDR3 is TGCGCCAGCAGCTTTCAGGGTGGGGGAGATACGCAGTATTTT. Its protein is CASSFQGGGDTQYF. V and J are TRBV4-3 and TRBJ2-3; D may match TRBD1 or TRBD2 (5 bases each). In germline, CDR1 is LGHNA, CDR2 YSLEER. This CDR3 has 14 amino acids. Between the trimmed V and J ends, which lost 5 bases and 5 bases, there was a span of 14 bases.

The chain recombines TRBV28 with TRBJ2-7; either TRBD1 or TRBD2 may fit D (5 bases each). CDR1 is MDHEN and CDR2 is SYDVKM in the germline V gene. V was shortened by 4 bases and J by 6 bases, with 19 bases between the two germline ends. This CDR3 contains 15 residues. CDR3 bases: TGTGCCAGCAGTTCCCCCGGGGCCCGCCGGGGCGAGCAGTACTTC. Translating it yields CASSSPGARRGEQYF.

This chain uses TRBV6-1 with TRBJ2-2; D perhaps matches TRBD2 (5 bases). The V end lost 10 bases, the J end lost 2 bases, and 11 bases lay between the germline ends. Germline CDR1 and CDR2: MNHNS and SASEGT. The length of the CDR3 is 13 residues. CDR3 in amino acids: CATTDLNTGELFF. In nucleotides, the CDR3 is TGTGCCACGACGGACTTAAACACCGGGGAGCTGTTTTTT.

The chain recombines TRBV21-1 with TRBJ1-5. TRBV21-1 is classified as a pseudogene. CDR3 length: 17 amino acids. CDR3 protein: CASSKVGPPGTKQPQHF. The CDR3, as DNA: TGTGCCAGCAGCAAAGTCGGCCCGCCGGGCACCAAGCAGCCCCAGCATTTT.

This clone turned up a few times. The chain has TRBV6-4 and TRBJ1-1, with a tentative D call TRBD1 (6 bases). This CDR3 comprises 14 residues. V was trimmed by 6 bases and J by 4 bases, leaving 15 bases between them. Germline V gene lookup returns CDR1 MRHNA and CDR2 SNTAGT. CDR3 DNA: TGTGCCAGCAGAACAACCGCAGGGGCCACTGAAGCTTTCTTT. This sequence encodes CASRTTAGATEAFF.

A few counts support this clone. The rearrangement uses TRBV10-3 and TRBJ1-1; 9 positions agree with TRBD1. V was pared by 3 bases and J by 12 bases, with 11 bases of the junction left unmatched. Germline CDR1 ENHRY, CDR2 SYGVKD. The CDR3 is 14 amino acids. The CDR3 coding sequence is TGTGCCATCAGTGACGTAGTACAGGGGGCATTAACTTTCTTT. It encodes CAISDVVQGALTFF.

The rearrangement uses TRBV18 and TRBJ2-1, with 14 positions matching TRBD2. CDR3 size: 17 residues. Germline V gene data show CDR1 as KGHSH and CDR2 as LQKENI. V dropped 4 bases and J dropped 4; count of bases not matched to a gene: 6. CDR3 in DNA: TGTGCCAGCTCACAAGGGACTAGCGGGAGTGGGTACAATGAGCAGTTCTTC. As protein: CASSQGTSGSGYNEQFF.

As regards this clone: This same CDR3 is encoded by further DNA sequences in the sample. V and J are TRBV7-2 and TRBJ2-1; D not certain. The V gene lost 3 bases and the J gene lost 4 bases, with 4 bases spanning the gap. From germline, CDR1 is SGHTA and CDR2 FQGNSA. CDR3 size: 12 residues. The CDR3 bases are TGTGCCAGCAGCTTGAGGTACAATGAGCAGTTCTTC. This encodes CASSLRYNEQFF.

The chain carries TRBV9 and TRBJ2-5; 7 nucleotides align to TRBD1. Per germline, CDR1 SGDLS and CDR2 YYNGEE. The ends lost 3 bases at V and 4 bases at J; junction bases unmatched: 6. CDR3 length: 14 residues. The CDR3 loop reads CASSGQGASETQYF. The DNA of the CDR3 is TGTGCCAGCAGCGGACAGGGTGCATCAGAGACCCAGTACTTC. The variable domain in full, with the rest retrieved from reference TRBV9 and TRBJ2-5, is DSGVTQTPKHLITATGQRVTLRCSPRSGDLSVYWYQQSLDQGLQFLIQYYNGEERAKGNILERFSAQQFPDLHSELNLSSLELGDSALYFCASSGQGASETQYFGPGTRLLVL.

This chain links TRBV5-1 with TRBJ1-2; D not resolved. With 0 bases removed from V and 4 bases from J, the gap between germline ends came to 7 bases. CDR3 length equals 13 residues. Germline CDR1 reads SGHRS; CDR2 reads YFSETQ. CDR3 sequence reads: CASSLVGVYGYTF. In nucleotides, the CDR3 is TGCGCCAGCAGCTTGGTTGGAGTCTATGGCTACACCTTC.

The chain employs TRBV29-1 and TRBJ1-2; D call uncertain. This CDR3 region has 13 residues. The V end lost 4 bases, the J end lost 3 bases, and 12 bases lay between the germline ends. Germline V CDR1 and CDR2: SQVTM, ANQGSEA. Here the CDR3 DNA reads TGCAGCGTTGGAAAAAAGTTGGACTATGGCTACACCTTC. Protein: CSVGKKLDYGYTF.

Comments on this clone: The same CDR3 can be traced to other DNA sequences in this sample. This sequence joins TRBV7-2 and TRBJ1-1; D gene uncertain. With 2 bases removed from V and 1 base from J, the gap between germline ends came to 5 bases. Per the germline V gene, CDR1 is SGHTA and CDR2 is FQGNSA. CDR3 size: 13 residues. The CDR3 reads CASSLTRNTEAFF. The CDR3 region has the DNA TGTGCCAGCAGCTTAACCAGGAACACTGAAGCTTTCTTT.

The J gene is TRBJ2-7, the V gene TRBV5-1; D is perhaps TRBD2 (6 bases). This CDR3 spans 13 amino acids. Germline-derived CDR1 and CDR2 are SGHRS and YFSETQ. V gave up 2 bases and J gave up 5 bases, with 11 bases separating them. The CDR3: CASSFHRTNEQYF. DNA of the CDR3: TGCGCCAGCAGCTTCCACCGGACTAACGAGCAGTACTTC.

This clone was recorded only once. The rearrangement uses TRBV7-9 and TRBJ2-6; unclear D gene. V was cut by 5 bases and J by 2 bases, with 13 bases left in between. In germline, CDR1 is SEHNR, CDR2 FQNEAQ (reference sequence). The CDR3 is made up of 16 amino acids. CDR3 residues: CASSPGGNAGANVLTF. In DNA, the CDR3 is TGTGCCAGCAGCCCCGGTGGGAATGCTGGGGCCAACGTCCTGACTTTC.